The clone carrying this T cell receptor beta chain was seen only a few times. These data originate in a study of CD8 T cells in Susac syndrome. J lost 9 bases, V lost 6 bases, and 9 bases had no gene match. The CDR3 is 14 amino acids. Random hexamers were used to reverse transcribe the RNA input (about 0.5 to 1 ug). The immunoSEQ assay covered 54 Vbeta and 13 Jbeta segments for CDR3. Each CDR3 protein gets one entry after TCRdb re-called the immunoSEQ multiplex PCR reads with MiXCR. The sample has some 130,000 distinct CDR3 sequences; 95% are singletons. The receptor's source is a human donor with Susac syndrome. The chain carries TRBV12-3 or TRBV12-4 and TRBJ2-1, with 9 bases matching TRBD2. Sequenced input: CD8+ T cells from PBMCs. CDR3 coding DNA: TGTGCCAGCAGGGGGGCTAGCGGGAAGGGTGAGCAGTTCTTC. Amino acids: CASRGASGKGEQFF.